A single sample is the source of the 8 T cell receptor beta chains below, sequenced in a study of T-cell memory formation after mild COVID-19. Via MiXCR, TCRdb re-called the 5' RACE reads, giving one row per CDR3 protein. The repertoire includes more than 450,000 distinct CDR3 sequences, about 20% of them detected once, and around 12% sits in the top ten. The sequencing input was PBMCs or a T cell subset sorted from them (not recorded which). The receptors come from an adult woman who had mild COVID-19 (a few samples of this study predate the infection). Cell type and time point are not known.

This chain uses TRBV6-5 with TRBJ1-1, with TRBD1 identical over 7 bases. The V segment lost 6 bases and the J segment 0 bases; nucleotides outside the gene matches: 7. Germline CDR1 is MNHEY and CDR2 is SVGAGI. The CDR3 has 15 residues. Here the CDR3 reads CASSPRGVMNTEAFF. The CDR3 DNA reads TGTGCCAGCAGCCCCAGGGGGGTCATGAACACTGAAGCTTTCTTT.

The V and J genes are TRBV6-2 or TRBV6-3 and TRBJ2-7; 8 bases are a match to TRBD1. V shed 10 bases and J 1 base; nucleotides not matched to a gene: 12. Looked up from germline, CDR1 is MNHEY and CDR2 is SVGEGT. This CDR3 is 15 amino acids long. The CDR3 coding sequence is TGTGCCACCTCGCTTCCCACAGGGGGTTCCTACGAGCAGTACTTC. Its protein product is CATSLPTGGSYEQYF.

To note about this clonotype: Given the absence of the conserved phenylalanine or tryptophan at the CDR3 end, a read error is likely. The chain recombines TRBV18 with TRBJ2-1; 9 bases map to TRBD1. Trimming at V came to 2 bases and at J to 12 bases, leaving 5 bases not matched to a gene. Germline assignment: CDR1 KGHSH and CDR2 LQKENI. This CDR3 contains 13 residues. CDR3 DNA: TGTGCCAGCTCACCAAAGAAGACAGGGGGGCAGTTCATC. The encoded protein is CASSPKKTGGQFI.

V gene TRBV5-4 combines with J gene TRBJ2-2; D call uncertain. The CDR3 contains 12 residues. Germline V gene sequence: CDR1 SGHNT, CDR2 YYREEE (reference sequence). With 5 bases removed from V and 7 bases from J, the gap between germline ends came to 9 bases. CDR3 amino acids: CASSLLHGELFF. The CDR3 coding sequence is TGTGCCAGCAGTTTGTTACACGGGGAGCTGTTTTTT. Together with reference TRBV5-4 and TRBJ2-2, the CDR3 gives the full variable domain: ETGVTQSPTHLIKTRGQQVTLRCSSQSGHNTVSWYQQALGQGPQFIFQYYREEENGRGNFPPRFSGLQFPNYSSELNVNALELDDSALYLCASSLLHGELFFGEGSRLTVL.

The rearrangement joins TRBV4-1 to TRBJ1-1; D may be TRBD1 (5 bases). Trimming removed 4 bases at V and 4 bases at J, with 22 bases between. The germline CDR1 and CDR2 sequences are MGHRA and YSYEKL. There are 17 residues in the CDR3. DNA for the CDR3: TGCGCCAGCAGCCGCGGACCTGCGAGGACCGGGGGCACTGAAGCTTTCTTT. It encodes CASSRGPARTGGTEAFF.

The chain couples TRBV9 to TRBJ2-3; tentatively, D is TRBD1 (6 bases). Germline CDR1 reads SGDLS; CDR2 reads YYNGEE. The V and J ends lost 0 bases and 2 bases respectively, with 10 bases between them. The CDR3 is made up of 15 amino acids. The CDR3 bases are TGTGCCAGCAGCGTAGGGGACATCCCCACAGATACGCAGTATTTT. Its protein is CASSVGDIPTDTQYF.

This clonotype was counted only a few times. V is TRBV6-2 or TRBV6-3 and J is TRBJ1-2; D gene uncertain. Trimming stripped 2 bases from V and 2 bases from J, with 12 bases between. The CDR3 runs 15 residues. Per the germline V gene, CDR1 is MNHEY and CDR2 is SVGEGT. The CDR3 protein is CASSYEYPRNYGYTF. The CDR3 DNA follows: TGTGCCAGCAGTTACGAGTATCCACGGAACTATGGCTACACCTTC.

This clonotype has just a few counts. The V gene is TRBV5-1, the J gene TRBJ2-1, with TRBD2 as a possible D gene (5 bases). V was shortened by 2 bases and J by 5 bases, with 11 bases between the two germline ends. The CDR3 covers 14 residues. Germline V gene lookup returns CDR1 SGHRS and CDR2 YFSETQ. The CDR3 here is CASSFGDYNNEQFF. CDR3 bases: TGCGCCAGCAGCTTCGGAGACTACAACAATGAGCAGTTCTTC.